This TCR beta chain came from a study of response to subunit inactivated influenza vaccine. Study results and limitations: It was suggested by the authors that few new T cells are recruited by each seasonal influenza vaccination.

In germline, CDR1 is DFQATT, CDR2 SNEGSKA (reference sequence). Trimming left V 6 bases short and J 6 bases short, with 12 bases between. This CDR3 comprises 12 residues. TCRdb redid the calling of the RT-PCR reads with MiXCR, one entry per CDR3 protein. The data show 800,000 or so distinct CDR3 sequences, around 20% seen once. This clonotype was seen a handful of times. Antigen: not known. The rearrangement uses TRBV20-1 and TRBJ2-1, with D tentatively TRBD2 (5 bases). The sequence derives from a man aged 50-59 years who received an inactivated influenza vaccine. This specimen was PBMCs from blood, taken roughly 5 days after vaccination. The CDR3 loop is CSAQAEPNEQFF. The CDR3 DNA sequence: TGCAGTGCCCAAGCGGAACCCAATGAGCAGTTCTTC.